The TCR beta chain under discussion was sequenced for a study of blood T cell repertoires in COVID-19. The protocol was immunoSEQ multiplex PCR, while the TCRdb copy is restricted to in-frame clones and leaves out a portion. The sample records 150,000 to 200,000 clones, around 83% being singletons. Germline V gene sequence: CDR1 MNHEY, CDR2 SMNVEV (reference sequence). V dropped 6 bases and J dropped 4 bases, with 19 bases sitting between them. The CDR3 totals 15 residues. The chain employs TRBV27 and TRBJ2-7, with a weak D call TRBD2 (6 bases). The TCR sequence derives from an elderly woman in a cohort sampled during active or convalescent COVID-19. Sample: peripheral blood. The CDR3 DNA reads TGTGCCAGCAGAGGAACAGGCCAGCGGGTTTACGAGCAGTACTTC. Its protein is CASRGTGQRVYEQYF.